This TCR beta chain was identified during a study of cytomegalovirus exposure and HLA in healthy donors. Study-wide points: Presence/absence analysis assumed near-uniform sequencing depth across donors.

CDR1 is MNHEY, CDR2 SVGAGI, per germline. The CDR3 length is 15 residues. A multiplex PCR was run with 60 Vbeta primers and 13 Jbeta primers. Repertoires were generated with immunoSEQ multiplex PCR, while TCRdb's copy carries only in-frame clones and drops some. This table holds 45,000 to 70,000 clones, 70% to 85% found once. As for this clone: As yet, its antigen is unknown. Relative to the germline gene, one junction end is altered; a read error may explain this.

The V gene is TRBV6-5, the J gene TRBJ2-1; 10 bases agree with TRBD2. The sequence derives from a man aged 50-59 years in good health and CMV-seronegative. Sequenced: PBMCs. CDR3 region: CASGYGPSGGNEQFF. The CDR3 coding sequence is TGTGCCAGCGGTTACGGGCCTAGCGGGGGTAATGAGCAGTTCTTC.